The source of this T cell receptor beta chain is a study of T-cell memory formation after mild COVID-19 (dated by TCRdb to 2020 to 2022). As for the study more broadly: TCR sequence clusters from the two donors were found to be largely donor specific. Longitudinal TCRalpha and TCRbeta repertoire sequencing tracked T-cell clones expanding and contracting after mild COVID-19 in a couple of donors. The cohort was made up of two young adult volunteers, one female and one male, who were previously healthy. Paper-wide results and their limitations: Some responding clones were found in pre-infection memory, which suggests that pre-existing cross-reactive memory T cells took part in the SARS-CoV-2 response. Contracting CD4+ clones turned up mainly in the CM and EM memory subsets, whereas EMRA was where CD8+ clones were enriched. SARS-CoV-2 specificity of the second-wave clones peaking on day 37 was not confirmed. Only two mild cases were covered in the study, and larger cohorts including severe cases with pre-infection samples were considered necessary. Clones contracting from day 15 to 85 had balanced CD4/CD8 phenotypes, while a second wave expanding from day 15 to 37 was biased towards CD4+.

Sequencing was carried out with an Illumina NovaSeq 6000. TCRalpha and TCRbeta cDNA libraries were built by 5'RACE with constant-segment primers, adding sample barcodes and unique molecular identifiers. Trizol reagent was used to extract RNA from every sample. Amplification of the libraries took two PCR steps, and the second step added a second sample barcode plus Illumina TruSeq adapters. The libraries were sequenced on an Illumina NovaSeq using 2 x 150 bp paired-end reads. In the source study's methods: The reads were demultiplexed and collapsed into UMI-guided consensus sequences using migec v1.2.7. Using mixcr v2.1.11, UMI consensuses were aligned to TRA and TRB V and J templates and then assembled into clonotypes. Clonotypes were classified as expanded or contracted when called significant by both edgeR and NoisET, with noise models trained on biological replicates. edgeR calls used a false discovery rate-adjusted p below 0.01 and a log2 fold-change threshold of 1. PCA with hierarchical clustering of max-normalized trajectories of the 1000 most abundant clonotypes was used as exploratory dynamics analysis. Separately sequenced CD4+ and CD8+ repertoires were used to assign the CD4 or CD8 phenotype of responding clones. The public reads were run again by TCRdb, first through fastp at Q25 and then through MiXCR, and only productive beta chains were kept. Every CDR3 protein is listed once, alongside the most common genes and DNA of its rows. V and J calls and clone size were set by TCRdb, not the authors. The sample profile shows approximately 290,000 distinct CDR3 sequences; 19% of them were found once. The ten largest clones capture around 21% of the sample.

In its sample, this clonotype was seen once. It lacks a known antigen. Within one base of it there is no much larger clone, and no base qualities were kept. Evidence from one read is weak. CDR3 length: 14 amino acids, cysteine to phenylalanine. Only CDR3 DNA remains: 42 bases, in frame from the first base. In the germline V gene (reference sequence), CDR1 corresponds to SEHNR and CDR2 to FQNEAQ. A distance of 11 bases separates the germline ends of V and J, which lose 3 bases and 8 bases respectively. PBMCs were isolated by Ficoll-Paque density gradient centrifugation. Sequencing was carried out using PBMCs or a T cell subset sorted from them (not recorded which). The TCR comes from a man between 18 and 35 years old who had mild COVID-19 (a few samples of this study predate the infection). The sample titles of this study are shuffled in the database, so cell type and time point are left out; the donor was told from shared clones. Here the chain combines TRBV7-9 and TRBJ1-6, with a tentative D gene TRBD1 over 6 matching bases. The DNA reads TGTGCCAGCAGCTTGAGGGCAGGGGATTCACCCCTCCACTTT. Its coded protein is CASSLRAGDSPLHF.